One TCR beta chain is described in this entry. CDR1 is SGHKS, CDR2 YYEKEE, per germline (reference sequence). This CDR3 contains 15 residues. V was trimmed by 1 base and J by 1 base, leaving 9 bases between them. Method: immunoSEQ multiplex PCR; TCRdb's copy keeps in-frame clones and lacks some. The sample gives around 1,900,000 clones, just under 95% of which show up once; roughly 1.7% is in the top ten. The data were taken from a study of shared clonotypes between healthy human individuals. Naive CD8 cells, CD45RO-negative and positively selected for CCR7, excluded terminally differentiated effector memory CD45RA+ cells.

This TCR came from a man between 18 and 29 years old in good health. Some clones in this sample may be carry-over from other donors' samples. The source material was naive CD8+ T cells from PBMCs. The chain combines TRBV5-5 with TRBJ1-5; no definite D call. For the CDR3, the DNA is TGTGCCAGCAGCTTGTTCGGAGGAAGCAATCAGCCCCAGCATTTT. It translates to CASSLFGGSNQPQHF.